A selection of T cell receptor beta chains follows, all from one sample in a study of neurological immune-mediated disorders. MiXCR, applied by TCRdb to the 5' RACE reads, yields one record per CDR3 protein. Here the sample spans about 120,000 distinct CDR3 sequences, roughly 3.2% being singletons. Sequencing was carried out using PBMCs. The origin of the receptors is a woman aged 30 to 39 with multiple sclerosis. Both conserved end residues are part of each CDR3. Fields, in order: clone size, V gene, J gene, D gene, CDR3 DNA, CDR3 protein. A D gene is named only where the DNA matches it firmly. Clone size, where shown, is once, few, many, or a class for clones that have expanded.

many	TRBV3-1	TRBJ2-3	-	TGTGCCAGCAGCCAAGTCGAAGATACGCAGTATTTT	CASSQVEDTQYF
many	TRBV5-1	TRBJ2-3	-	TGCGCCAGCAGCTTTAACGAGAACACAGATACGCAGTATTTT	CASSFNENTDTQYF
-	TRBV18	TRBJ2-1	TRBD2	TGTGCCAGCTCACCACCTTCTAGCGGGGGGGCGCATAATGAGCAGTTCTTC	CASSPPSSGGAHNEQFF
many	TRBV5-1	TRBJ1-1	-	TGCGCCAGCAGCCTCAATCCGGGGGACACTGAAGCTTTCTTT	CASSLNPGDTEAFF
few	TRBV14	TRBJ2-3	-	TGTGCCAGCAGCCAAATGATGGATTGGTCGCAGTATTTT	CASSQMMDWSQYF
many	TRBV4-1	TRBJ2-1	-	TGCGCCAGCAGCCAAACGCCCGATAGTTTCGATGAGCAGTTCTTC	CASSQTPDSFDEQFF
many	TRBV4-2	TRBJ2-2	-	TGTGCCAGCAGCCAAAGGACAAGGCCCGCGAACACCGGGGAGCTGTTTTTT	CASSQRTRPANTGELFF
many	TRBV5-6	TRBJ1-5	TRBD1	TGTGCCAGCAGCTTAAGAAAGACAGGGCTTAGCAATCAGCCCCAGCATTTT	CASSLRKTGLSNQPQHF
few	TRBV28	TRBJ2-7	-	TGTGCCAGCAACTCTCGCGGGCAGGCCTACGAGCAGTACTTC	CASNSRGQAYEQYF
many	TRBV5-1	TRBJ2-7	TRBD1	TGCGCCAGCAGCACGGGACAGGTCCACGAGCAGTACTTC	CASSTGQVHEQYF
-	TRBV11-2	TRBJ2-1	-	TGTGCCAGCAGTCCTATGGACGCCGGGCCTGTAGTCAATGAGCAGTTCTTC	CASSPMDAGPVVNEQFF
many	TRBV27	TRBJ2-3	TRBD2	TGTGCCAGCAGTAGGGGACTAGAAACAGATACGCAGTATTTT	CASSRGLETDTQYF
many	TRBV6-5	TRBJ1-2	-	TGTGCCAGCAGTTACTCGATTTCGGGGAACTATGGCTACACCTTC	CASSYSISGNYGYTF
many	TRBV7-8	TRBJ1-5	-	TGTGCCAGCAGCTTAGGGGTTGTTGGGGGGTGGGATCAGCCCCAGCATTTT	CASSLGVVGGWDQPQHF
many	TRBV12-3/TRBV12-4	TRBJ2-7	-	TGTGCCAGCAGTCAGGGCCCGCGCGAAGTCGCCGAGCAGTACTTC	CASSQGPREVAEQYF
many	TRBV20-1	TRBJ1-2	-	TGCAGTGCTAGAGCTGACAGATATGGCTACACCTTC	CSARADRYGYTF
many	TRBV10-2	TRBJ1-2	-	TGCGCCAGCAGTGACGGGTCCTTCTATGGCTACACCTTC	CASSDGSFYGYTF
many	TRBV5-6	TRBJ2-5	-	TGTGCCAGCAGCTTGGATGGCGGGGGCGGGAAGACCCAGTACTTC	CASSLDGGGGKTQYF
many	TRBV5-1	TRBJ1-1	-	TGCGCCAGCAACAATGGACAGTTGAACACTGAAGCTTTCTTT	CASNNGQLNTEAFF
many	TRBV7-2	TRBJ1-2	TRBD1	TGTGCCAGCAGCTCCGGGACAGTTTACCTAAAAGACTATGGCTACACCTTC	CASSSGTVYLKDYGYTF
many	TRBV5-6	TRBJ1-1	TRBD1	TGTGCCAGCAGTTTATTCGACAGGGGAAACACTGAAGCTTTCTTT	CASSLFDRGNTEAFF
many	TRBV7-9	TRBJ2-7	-	TGTGCCAGCAGCTTTACTGGGACCTACGAGCAGTACTTC	CASSFTGTYEQYF
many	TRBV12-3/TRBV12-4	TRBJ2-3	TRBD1	TGTGCCAGCGCCTTCAGGACAGGGCTCGATACGCAGTATTTT	CASAFRTGLDTQYF
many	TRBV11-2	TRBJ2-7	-	TGTGCCAGCAGCCTGCGGGACAGCCTAGGGGAGCAGTACTTC	CASSLRDSLGEQYF
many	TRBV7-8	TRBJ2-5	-	TGTGCCAGCAGCGTACAGGGACGAGAGACCCAGTACTTC	CASSVQGRETQYF
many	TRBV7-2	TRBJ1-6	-	TGTGCCAGCAGCTTTTTACAGGGACCCCTCCACTTT	CASSFLQGPLHF
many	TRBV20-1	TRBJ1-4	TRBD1	TGCAGTGCTAGTCCGGACAGGGAAACATTAACTAATGAAAAACTGTTTTTT	CSASPDRETLTNEKLFF
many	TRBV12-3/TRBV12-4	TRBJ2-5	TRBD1	TGTGCCAGCAGTTCTGGGACAGGACAAGAGACCCAGTACTTC	CASSSGTGQETQYF
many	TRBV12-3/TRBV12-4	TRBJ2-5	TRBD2	TGTGCCAGCAGTCGGGACTATCGGAGGGAGACCCAGTACTTC	CASSRDYRRETQYF
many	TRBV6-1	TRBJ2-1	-	TGTGCCAGCATCCCCGGGGGCGACAGCAATGAGCAGTTCTTC	CASIPGGDSNEQFF
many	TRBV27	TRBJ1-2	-	TGTGCCAGCAGTTGGGAGGGCAACTATGGCTACACCTTC	CASSWEGNYGYTF
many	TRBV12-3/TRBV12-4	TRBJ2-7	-	TGTGCCAGCGGTTATGGGCAGGGTGAGAACGAGCAGTACTTC	CASGYGQGENEQYF
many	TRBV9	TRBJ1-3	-	TGTGCCAGCAGCGTAGCGCCGGTCTCTGGAAACACCATATATTTT	CASSVAPVSGNTIYF
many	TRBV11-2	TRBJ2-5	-	TGTGCCAGCAGCGGCCTACAGGGAACCGAGACCCAGTACTTC	CASSGLQGTETQYF
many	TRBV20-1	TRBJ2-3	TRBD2	TGCAGTGCTAGGCTAGCGGGTAGCACAGATACGCAGTATTTT	CSARLAGSTDTQYF
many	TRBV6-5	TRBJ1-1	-	TGTGCCAGCAGTTACATTAAGGGGAGGACTGAAGCTTTCTTT	CASSYIKGRTEAFF
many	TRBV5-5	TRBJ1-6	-	TGTGCCAGCAGCTTGGAAAAGGGAGGGGCTGGGAATAATTCACCCCTCCACTTT	CASSLEKGGAGNNSPLHF
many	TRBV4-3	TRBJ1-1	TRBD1	TGCGCCAGCAGCCCGGGACAGGGAAACACTGAAGCTTTCTTT	CASSPGQGNTEAFF
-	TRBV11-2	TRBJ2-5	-	TGTGCCAGCAGCTTATCTTCGCCGGACCAAGAGACCCAGTACTTC	CASSLSSPDQETQYF
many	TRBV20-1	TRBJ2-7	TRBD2	TGCAGTGCTAGAAGCCCGGGACTAGCGGGAGGCCTTACCCACGAGCAGTACTTC	CSARSPGLAGGLTHEQYF
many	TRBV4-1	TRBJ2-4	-	TGCGCCAGCAGCCAACGCCTAAAGGGGGGCGGGGACATTCAGTACTTC	CASSQRLKGGGDIQYF
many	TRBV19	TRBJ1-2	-	TGTGCCAGTAGTGCACCCGCGCGAGTCGAATATGGCTACACCTTC	CASSAPARVEYGYTF
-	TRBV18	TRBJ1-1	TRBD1	TGTGCCAGCTCACCACCGTGGGACAGGATGAACACTGAAGCTTTCTTT	CASSPPWDRMNTEAFF
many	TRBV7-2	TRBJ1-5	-	TGTGCCAGCAGCTTAGGAGAAGGGGCGCCTCAGCCCCAGCATTTT	CASSLGEGAPQPQHF
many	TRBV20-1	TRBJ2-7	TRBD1	TGCAGTGCTAGAGATAGAAGGACAGGGCCCTACGAGCAGTACTTC	CSARDRRTGPYEQYF
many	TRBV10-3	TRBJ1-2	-	TGTGCCATCAGTACTACTTACTTGTATGGCTACACCTTC	CAISTTYLYGYTF
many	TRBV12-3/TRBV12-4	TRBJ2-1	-	TGTGCCAGCAGGGGAGAGGGCGGTGAGCGTCTTGCCGCAAAGTCCTACAATGAGCAGTTCTTC	CASRGEGGERLAAKSYNEQFF
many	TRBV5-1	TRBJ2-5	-	TGCGCCAGCAGCTACGGAGACGAGACCCAGTACTTC	CASSYGDETQYF
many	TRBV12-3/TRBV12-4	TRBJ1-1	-	TGTGCCAGCAAGAAGTCCCTTGAACACACTGAAGCTTTCTTT	CASKKSLEHTEAFF
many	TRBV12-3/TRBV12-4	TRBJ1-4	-	TGTGCCAGCACCCCGGGAGTGGGTAGGGAAAAACTGTTTTTT	CASTPGVGREKLFF
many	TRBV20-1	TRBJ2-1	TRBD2	TGCAGTGCTAGAGGGGGGAGGGCCAGGAATGAGCAGTTCTTC	CSARGGRARNEQFF
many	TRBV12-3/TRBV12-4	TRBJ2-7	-	TGTGCCAGCAGCCCAACTAGGGGCTTTGGCGAGCAGTACTTC	CASSPTRGFGEQYF
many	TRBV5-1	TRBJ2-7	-	TGCGCCAGCAGCCCGGAGGGACAGACCTCCTACGAGCAGTACTTC	CASSPEGQTSYEQYF
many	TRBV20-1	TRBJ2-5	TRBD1	TGCAGTGCTATAACGACCGGGACAGGGGGGCCGGCCCAGTACTTC	CSAITTGTGGPAQYF